This TCR beta chain came from a study of beta chain features in type 1 diabetes. Regarding the study as a whole: It was possible that PCR favored shorter templates, equally so in patients and controls. Among patients with Type 1 diabetes, TCRB CDR3s were moderately but significantly shorter in every one of the four CD4+ subsets.

Each donor gave one heparinised blood draw averaging about 116 mL. CD45RO/CCR7/CD25/CD127/CD95/CD27 sorting isolated CD4+ naive, central memory, regulatory and stem cell-like memory cells. Sequenced material consisted of expressed TCRB transcripts (all of the isolated RNA was reverse transcribed). Profiling relied on immunoSEQ multiplex PCR, and the TCRdb table lists in-frame clones only, not all of them. The data show 500,000 to 850,000 clones, 11% to 15% seen once. V lost 2 bases and J lost 4, with 11 bases in between. CDR3 length equals 14 residues. Germline values: CDR1 SGHTA, CDR2 FQGNSA. This clone has more than one count but fewer than ten. Its antigen is not identified.

Sequencing input: naive CD4+ T cells from blood. This TCR derives from a man between 18 and 35 years old with type 1 diabetes. The chain employs TRBV7-2 and TRBJ1-2; possible D gene TRBD1, 5 bases. The CDR3 protein is CASSLFKGTYGYTF. The CDR3 nucleotides are TGTGCCAGCAGCTTATTTAAGGGGACCTATGGCTACACCTTC.